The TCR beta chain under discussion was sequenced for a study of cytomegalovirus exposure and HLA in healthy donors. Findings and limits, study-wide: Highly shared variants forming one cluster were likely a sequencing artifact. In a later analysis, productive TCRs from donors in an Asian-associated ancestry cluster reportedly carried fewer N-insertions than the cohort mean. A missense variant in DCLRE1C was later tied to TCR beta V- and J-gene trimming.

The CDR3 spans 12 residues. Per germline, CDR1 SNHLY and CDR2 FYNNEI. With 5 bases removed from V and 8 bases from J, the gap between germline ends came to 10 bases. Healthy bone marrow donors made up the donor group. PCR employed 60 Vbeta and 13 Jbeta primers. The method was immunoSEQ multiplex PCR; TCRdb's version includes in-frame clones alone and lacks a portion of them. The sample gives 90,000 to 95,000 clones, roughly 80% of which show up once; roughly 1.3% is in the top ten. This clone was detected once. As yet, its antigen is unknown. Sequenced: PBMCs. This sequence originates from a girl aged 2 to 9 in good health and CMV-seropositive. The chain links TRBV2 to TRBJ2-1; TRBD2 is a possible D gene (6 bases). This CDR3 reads CASSPGLHEQFF. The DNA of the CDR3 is TGTGCCAGCAGTCCGGGACTCCATGAGCAGTTCTTC.